These 6 T cell receptor beta chains came from one sample sequenced in a study of T-cell reconstitution after alpha-beta-depleted transplantation in children. For TCRbeta, the library was prepared with unique molecular identifiers. Using its own MiXCR run on the PCR reads, TCRdb lists one record per CDR3 protein. The sample holds about a million distinct CDR3 sequences, roughly 31% seen once. Material: PBMCs, mostly from graft donor cells, obtained 360 days after TCRalphabeta/CD19-depleted stem cell transplant. These receptors were obtained from a boy under three years old who had a stem cell transplant for SCID, so the T cells may come from the graft donor.

This chain uses TRBV6-2 or TRBV6-3 with TRBJ2-1; no definite D call. Trimming stripped 3 bases from V and 7 bases from J, with 16 bases between. CDR3 size: 15 residues. Looked up from germline, CDR1 is MNHEY and CDR2 is SVGEGT. The DNA for the CDR3 is TGTGCCAGCAGTTATTTAGGGATCCGATATAATGAGCAGTTCTTC. It is translated as CASSYLGIRYNEQFF.

The V call is TRBV7-2, the J call TRBJ2-7; D is unclear. Germline lookup yields CDR1 SGHTA and CDR2 FQGNSA. CDR3 size: 13 residues. Trimming cost V 2 bases and J 0 bases, with 5 bases left between them. The CDR3 DNA is TGTGCCAGCAGCTTACTTATCTCCTACGAGCAGTACTTC. Its translation: CASSLLISYEQYF.

The chain recombines TRBV10-3 with TRBJ2-1; TRBD2 matches 10 bases. Germline CDR1 ENHRY, CDR2 SYGVKD. Trimming removed 6 bases from V and 4 bases from J; junction bases left unmatched: 6. The CDR3 sequence is 15 residues long. CDR3 nucleotides: TGTGCCATCAGCCCTGGACTAGCGGATTACAATGAGCAGTTCTTC. It yields the protein CAISPGLADYNEQFF.

This chain joins TRBV12-3 or TRBV12-4 and TRBJ2-3, with 14 bases matching TRBD2. V was clipped by 1 base and J by 4 bases; unmatched bases: 1. This CDR3 region has 16 residues. The CDR3 region is CASSLVGLAGADTQYF. DNA of the CDR3: TGTGCCAGCAGTTTAGTGGGACTAGCGGGGGCAGATACGCAGTATTTT.

Written as DNA, the CDR3 is TGTGCCAGCAGTCCTGAACTGACAGACCAAGAGACCCAGTACTTC. This encodes CASSPELTDQETQYF. The V and J genes are TRBV28 and TRBJ2-5, with D possibly being TRBD1 (5 bases). The CDR3 runs 15 residues. CDR1 MDHEN and CDR2 SYDVKM come from the germline V gene. V shed 5 bases and J shed 0 bases, with 13 bases lying between them.

The chain links TRBV27 to TRBJ2-1; the match to TRBD1 covers 8 bases. The V gene end was trimmed by 6 bases and the J gene end by 4 bases; junction bases not matched to a gene: 8. The CDR3 covers 15 residues. Looked up from germline, CDR1 is MNHEY and CDR2 is SMNVEV (reference sequence). Here the CDR3 reads CASSSGGSGYNEQFF. For the CDR3, the DNA is TGTGCCAGCAGCTCAGGGGGCTCGGGTTACAATGAGCAGTTCTTC.